This entry is about one TCR beta chain. There is no known antigen for this receptor. One base away there is no much larger clone; base qualities are not given. The sample is drawn from a study of T cell changes during pregnancy in multiple sclerosis (dated by TCRdb to about 2019). Background for the entire study: In women with multiple sclerosis, the researchers looked at how the T cell repertoire shifted as pregnancy progressed.

Library preparation employed the immunoSEQ multiplex PCR assay. Drawn from immuneACCESS, this table holds only the in-frame rearrangements with V and J called that TCRdb kept. Clones are partly lost; checked studies trace under half to an unresolved V gene and leave the rest unexplained. The sample table holds about 85,000 clones, of which more than 85% were seen once. The ten top clones hold approximately 2.4% of the sample. CDR1 is given as MGHRA and CDR2 as YSYEKL, both from the germline V gene. The CDR3, cysteine through phenylalanine, is 15 amino acids long. CDR3 DNA only is kept here, 45 bases in frame from base 1. The germline V end is reduced by 7 bases and the J end by 0 bases; junction bases left unmatched: 6.

Source: peripheral blood, taken in the first trimester of pregnancy. The sequence joins TRBV4-1 to TRBJ2-3; TRBD1 lines up with 8 middle nucleotides. The TCR was taken from a female donor with multiple sclerosis, enrolled in a pregnancy study. The DNA reads as follows: TGCGCCAGCACAAAGGACAGGGTTAGCACAGATACGCAGTATTTT. This is translated as CASTKDRVSTDTQYF.